Listed here are 14 T cell receptor beta chains from one sample, sequenced in a study of spatial heterogeneity in lung cancer. TCRdb used MiXCR to reprocess the 5' RACE reads, holding one entry per CDR3 protein. The table lists 6,000 to 7,500 distinct CDR3 sequences, 7% of them singletons. Time point indicated: sample taken at primary tumor resection. Without sorting, whole RNA was sequenced from tumor, nontumor lung or frozen PBMC. Material: PBMCs, obtained at surgery. The receptors derive from a male donor with early-stage non-small cell lung cancer.

In its sample, this clonotype was seen many times. This beta chain is an off-target read within a library intended for alpha chains, so its frequency means little. The chain combines TRBV6-4 with TRBJ2-1; no definite D call. This CDR3 region has 13 residues. V lost 4 bases, J lost 5 bases, and 9 bases lay in between. Germline-derived CDR1 and CDR2 are MRHNA and SNTAGT. This CDR3 is CASSGTANNEQFF. The CDR3 region has the DNA TGTGCCAGCAGTGGGACGGCCAACAATGAGCAGTTCTTC.

A note on this clonotype: The size of this beta chain means little, since it is a stray read in a library made for alpha chains. The chain recombines TRBV3-1 with TRBJ2-5, with D unclear. The CDR3 is made up of 13 amino acids. V lost 5 bases, J lost 9 bases, and 16 bases lay in between. Germline-derived CDR1 and CDR2 are LGHDT and YNNKEL (reference sequence). The CDR3 sequence is CASSVTGFMPQYF. For the CDR3, the DNA is TGTGCCAGCAGCGTGACTGGGTTTATGCCCCAGTACTTC.

This clonotype came up many times. This beta chain represents an off-target read in a library built for alpha chains; its size is of limited meaning. The chain links TRBV10-3 to TRBJ2-5; 10 nucleotides agree with TRBD1. Germline CDR1 is ENHRY and CDR2 is SYGVKD. J lost 5 bases, V lost 4 bases, and 4 bases had no gene match. The CDR3 covers 14 residues. The CDR3 is CAISAPGQGETQYF. Written as DNA, the CDR3 is TGTGCCATCAGTGCCCCGGGACAGGGGGAGACCCAGTACTTC.

This clonotype has at least ten counts. Being off target in a library aimed at alpha chains, this beta chain has a size of little meaning. This sequence joins TRBV7-2 and TRBJ2-6; D gene uncertain. Trimming left V 5 bases short and J 2 bases short, with 10 bases between. The CDR3 is 15 amino acids. CDR1 and CDR2 from the germline V gene are SGHTA and FQGNSA. This CDR3 is CASSQGNPGANVLTF. The CDR3, as DNA: TGTGCCAGCAGCCAAGGAAATCCTGGGGCCAACGTCCTGACTTTC. Supplemented by reference TRBV7-2 and TRBJ2-6, the full variable domain reads GAGVSQSPSNKVTEKGKDVELRCDPISGHTALYWYRQSLGQGLEFLIYFQGNSAPDKSGLPSDRFSAERTGGSVSTLTIQRTQQEDSAVYLCASSQGNPGANVLTFGAGSRLTVL.

There are many counts of this clonotype. This beta chain is an off-target read within a library intended for alpha chains, so its frequency means little. This chain connects TRBV7-8 to TRBJ1-1; maybe TRBD1 (5 bases). V was cut by 8 bases and J by 7 bases, with 14 bases left in between. The CDR3 is 12 residues long. Looked up from germline, CDR1 is SGHVS and CDR2 is FQNEAQ. This CDR3 reads CASGGTENEAFF. As DNA, the CDR3 is TGTGCCAGCGGGGGGACGGAGAATGAAGCTTTCTTT.

This clonotype has at least ten counts. Because this beta chain is a stray read in a library intended to capture alpha chains, its abundance should not be given much weight. V is TRBV29-1 and J is TRBJ2-1, with TRBD1 identical over 7 bases. Looked up from germline, CDR1 is SQVTM and CDR2 is ANQGSEA. The CDR3 has 12 amino acids. The J segment lost 9 bases and the V segment lost 8 bases, leaving 10 bases of the junction unmatched. The CDR3 loop is CSLGQPIGEQFF. CDR3 sequence (DNA): TGCAGCCTGGGACAGCCTATCGGTGAGCAGTTCTTC.

This clonotype was seen repeatedly, ten times or more. This beta chain represents an off-target read in a library built for alpha chains; its size is of limited meaning. V usage is TRBV7-2 and J usage is TRBJ2-7; TRBD1 matches 7 bases. The CDR3 length is 16 residues. The germline CDR1 and CDR2 sequences are SGHTA and FQGNSA. After removal of 5 bases from V and 5 bases from J, the junction contained 15 bases not matched to a gene. This CDR3 is CASSLQFGQEYDEQYF. For the CDR3, the DNA is TGTGCCAGCAGCCTTCAGTTCGGACAGGAATATGACGAGCAGTACTTC.

This clonotype was counted at least ten times. This beta chain slipped into a library made for alpha chains as a stray read, so its size is not meaningful. The chain recombines TRBV12-5 with TRBJ1-5; maybe TRBD1 (5 bases). Germline-derived CDR1 and CDR2 are LGHNT and FRNRAP. The CDR3 extends over 13 amino acids. Trimming took off 7 bases at V and 5 bases at J, with 12 bases between the two ends. The CDR3 region has the DNA TGTGCTAGTGCTTCGGGGGTATATCAGCCCCAGCATTTT. This encodes CASASGVYQPQHF.

A word on this clonotype: This may arise from a read error, as a much more abundant clone is one base away. This beta chain is a stray read from a library made for alpha chains; its abundance is not meaningful. This chain connects TRBV15 to TRBJ1-4; a weak D match, TRBD1 (6 bases). The CDR3 runs to 15 residues. CDR1 is LNHNV, CDR2 YYDKDF, per germline (reference sequence). V shed 0 bases and J shed 8 bases, with 13 bases lying between them. The CDR3 here is CATSREGASQEKLFF. The DNA for the CDR3 is TGTGCCACCAGCAGAGAGGGGGCATCCCAGGAAAAACTGTTTTTT.

This clonotype appeared many times. This beta chain was picked up by a library intended for alpha chains and is off target, so its count carries little meaning. V and J are TRBV19 and TRBJ2-6, with a possible D match to TRBD2 (5 bases). This CDR3 has 14 amino acids. Trimming removed 10 bases at V and 0 bases at J, with 10 bases between. Germline V gene lookup returns CDR1 LNHDA and CDR2 SQIVND (reference sequence). The CDR3 DNA follows: TGTGCCACTGCCCGGGGCTCTGGGGCCAACGTCCTGACTTTC. Translation gives CATARGSGANVLTF.

At least ten counts were recorded for this clonotype. This beta chain is an unintended read in a library built for alpha chains; its size means little. This rearrangement joins TRBV12-3 or TRBV12-4 to TRBJ2-1; weak D call: TRBD1 (8 bases). The CDR3 contains 14 residues. Trimming pared 3 bases from V and 11 bases from J, leaving 17 bases between. The CDR3 sequence: CASSFEGGDRKQFF. The CDR3 DNA is TGTGCCAGCAGTTTTGAGGGGGGGGACAGGAAGCAGTTCTTC.

In its sample, this clonotype was seen many times. A library made for alpha chains picked up this beta chain off target, so its size means little. This chain uses TRBV5-6 with TRBJ1-1; 7 positions match TRBD1. CDR3 length: 14 residues. Germline V gene data show CDR1 as SGHDT and CDR2 as YYEEEE. V lost 3 bases to trimming and J lost 1 base; unmatched junction nucleotides: 3. CDR3 protein: CASSSTGTNTEAFF. The DNA of the CDR3 is TGTGCCAGCAGCTCGACAGGGACGAACACTGAAGCTTTCTTT. Together with reference TRBV5-6 and TRBJ1-1, the CDR3 gives the full variable domain: DAGVTQSPTHLIKTRGQQVTLRCSPKSGHDTVSWYQQALGQGPQFIFQYYEEEERQRGNFPDRFSGHQFPNYSSELNVNALLLGDSALYLCASSSTGTNTEAFFGQGTRLTVV.

This clonotype occurred many times. For a library built for alpha chains, this beta chain is a stray read; little rests on its size. The rearrangement links TRBV11-2 to TRBJ1-1; the D is unclear. Germline-derived CDR1 and CDR2 are SGHAT and FQNNGV. CDR3 length: 13 residues. Trimming removed 1 base from V and 0 bases from J, with 3 bases in between. DNA of the CDR3: TGTGCCAGCAGCTTAGGTTTGAACACTGAAGCTTTCTTT. The encoded protein is CASSLGLNTEAFF.

This clonotype was counted at least ten times. This beta chain slipped into a library made for alpha chains as a stray read, so its size is not meaningful. The chain employs TRBV7-9 and TRBJ2-5; D not resolved. There are 12 residues in the CDR3. Trimming took 1 base from V and 5 from J, leaving 5 bases between them. Germline loops: CDR1 SEHNR, CDR2 FQNEAQ (reference sequence). In DNA, the CDR3 is TGTGCCAGCAGCTTAGTAGCTGAGACCCAGTACTTC. Translated, it gives CASSLVAETQYF.